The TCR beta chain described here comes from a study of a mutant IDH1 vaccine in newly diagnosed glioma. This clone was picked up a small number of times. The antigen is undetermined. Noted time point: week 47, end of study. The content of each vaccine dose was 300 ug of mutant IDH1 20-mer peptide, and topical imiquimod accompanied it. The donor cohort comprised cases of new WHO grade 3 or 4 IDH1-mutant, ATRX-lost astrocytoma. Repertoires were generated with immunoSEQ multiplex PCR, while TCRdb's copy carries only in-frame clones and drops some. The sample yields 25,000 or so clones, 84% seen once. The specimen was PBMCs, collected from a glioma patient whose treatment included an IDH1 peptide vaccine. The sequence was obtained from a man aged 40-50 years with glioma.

CDR3 in amino acids: CASRSDKNTEAFF. DNA for the CDR3: TGTGCCAGCAGATCGGACAAGAACACTGAAGCTTTCTTT. The rearrangement uses TRBV2 and TRBJ1-1; D perhaps matches TRBD1 (5 bases). Germline CDR1 and CDR2: SNHLY and FYNNEI. This CDR3 contains 13 residues. Trimming left V 6 bases short and J 1 base short, with 9 bases between.